This T cell receptor (beta chain) is drawn from a study of blood T cell repertoires in COVID-19. At the level of the study: Samples of COVID-19 (acute and convalescent) were obtained from the United States, Italy and Spain.

The ends were cut back, 8 bases at V and 7 bases at J, with 15 bases in the middle. Germline V gene lookup returns CDR1 MNHEY and CDR2 SVGAGI. This CDR3 comprises 12 residues. Clones were sequenced by immunoSEQ multiplex PCR, and TCRdb holds only the in-frame ones, with some missing. In the table there are roughly 200,000 clones, 84% of which are singletons. Input material: peripheral blood. J is TRBJ2-7 and V is TRBV6-5; weak D call: TRBD2 (6 bases). The clonotype comes from a human donor in a cohort sampled during active COVID-19. The CDR3 nucleotides are TGTGCCAGCGAATCCGCCGGGGGAGAGCAGTACGTC. Amino acids: CASESAGGEQYV.